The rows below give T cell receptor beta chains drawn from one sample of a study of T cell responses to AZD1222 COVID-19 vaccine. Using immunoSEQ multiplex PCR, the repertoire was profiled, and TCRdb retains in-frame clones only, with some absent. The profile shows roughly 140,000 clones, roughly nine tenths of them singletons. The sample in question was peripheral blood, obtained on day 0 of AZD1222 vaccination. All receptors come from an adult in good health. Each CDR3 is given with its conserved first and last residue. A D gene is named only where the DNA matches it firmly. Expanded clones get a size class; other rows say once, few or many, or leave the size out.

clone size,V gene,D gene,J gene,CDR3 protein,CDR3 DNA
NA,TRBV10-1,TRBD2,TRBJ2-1,CASSDAPGTSSYNEQFF,TGCGCCAGCAGTGATGCCCCCGGGACTAGCTCCTACAATGAGCAGTTCTTC
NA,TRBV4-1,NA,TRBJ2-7,CASSQEHGTYEQYF,TGCGCCAGCAGCCAAGAACACGGAACCTACGAGCAGTACTTC
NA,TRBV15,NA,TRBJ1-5,CATSRDWDSNQPQHF,TGTGCCACCAGCAGAGATTGGGACAGCAATCAGCCCCAGCATTTT
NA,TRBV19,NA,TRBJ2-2,CASSIATPGELFF,TGTGCCAGTAGTATTGCGACCCCCGGGGAGCTGTTTTTT
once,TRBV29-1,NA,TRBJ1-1,CSVEDPGTGAFF,TGCAGCGTTGAAGATCCCGGGACTGGGGCTTTCTTT
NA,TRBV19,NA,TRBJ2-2,CASSPGQNTGELFF,TGTGCCAGTAGTCCGGGACAAAACACCGGGGAGCTGTTTTTT
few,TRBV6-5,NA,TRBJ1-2,CASTRTDYGYTF,TGTGCCAGCACCAGGACAGACTATGGCTACACCTTC
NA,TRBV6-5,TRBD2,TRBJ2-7,CASSLAGATYEQYF,TGTGCCAGCAGCCTAGCGGGGGCGACCTACGAGCAGTACTTC
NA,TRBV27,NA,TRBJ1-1,CASSFGGANTEAFF,TGTGCCAGCAGTTTCGGGGGCGCAAACACTGAAGCTTTCTTT
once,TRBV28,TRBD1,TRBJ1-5,CASRTGGEGNQPQHF,TGTGCCAGCAGAACAGGGGGCGAAGGCAATCAGCCCCAGCATTTT
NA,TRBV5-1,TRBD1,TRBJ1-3,CASSLGQVQDTIYF,TGCGCCAGCAGTCTCGGACAGGTTCAGGACACCATATATTTT
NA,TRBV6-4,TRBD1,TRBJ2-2,CASSDRQGDTGELFF,TGTGCCAGCAGTGATCGTCAGGGGGACACCGGGGAGCTGTTTTTT
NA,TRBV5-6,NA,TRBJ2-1,CASSLGGSRYNEQFF,TGTGCCAGCAGCTTGGGCGGCTCTAGGTACAATGAGCAGTTCTTC
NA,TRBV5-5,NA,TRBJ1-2,CASSLSEGPNYGYTF,TGTGCCAGCAGCCTTTCAGAGGGGCCTAACTATGGCTACACCTTC